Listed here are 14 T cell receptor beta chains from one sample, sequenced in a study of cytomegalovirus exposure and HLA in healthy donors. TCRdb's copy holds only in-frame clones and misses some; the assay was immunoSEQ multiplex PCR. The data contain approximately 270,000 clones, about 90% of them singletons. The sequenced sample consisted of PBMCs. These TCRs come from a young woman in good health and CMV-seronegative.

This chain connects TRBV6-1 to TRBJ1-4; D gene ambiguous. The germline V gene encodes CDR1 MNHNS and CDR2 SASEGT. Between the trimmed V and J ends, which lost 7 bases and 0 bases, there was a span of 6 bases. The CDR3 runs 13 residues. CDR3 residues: CASKRATNEKLFF. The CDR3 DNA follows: TGTGCCAGCAAAAGAGCAACTAATGAAAAACTGTTTTTT.

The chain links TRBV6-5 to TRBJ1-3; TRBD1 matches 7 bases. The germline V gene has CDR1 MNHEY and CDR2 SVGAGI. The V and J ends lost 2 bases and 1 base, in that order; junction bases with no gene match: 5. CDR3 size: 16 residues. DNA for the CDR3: TGTGCCAGCAGTTACGCCTCGACAGGGTCTGGAAACACCATATATTTT. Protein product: CASSYASTGSGNTIYF.

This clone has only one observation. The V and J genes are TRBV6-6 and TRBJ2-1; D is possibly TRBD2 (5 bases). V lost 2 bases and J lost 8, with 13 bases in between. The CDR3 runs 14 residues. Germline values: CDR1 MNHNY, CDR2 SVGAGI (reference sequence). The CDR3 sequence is CASSYAIAWDEQFF. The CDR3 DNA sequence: TGTGCCAGCAGTTACGCAATAGCGTGGGATGAGCAGTTCTTC.

CDR3 DNA: TGTGCCAGCAGTTTGGGACTCCTGGCTGAAGCTTTCTTT. It encodes CASSLGLLAEAFF. V and J are TRBV28 and TRBJ1-1; D is perhaps TRBD1 (5 bases). CDR1 and CDR2 (germline): MDHEN, SYDVKM. Trimming removed 3 bases from V and 6 bases from J, with 11 bases in between. The CDR3 length is 13 residues.

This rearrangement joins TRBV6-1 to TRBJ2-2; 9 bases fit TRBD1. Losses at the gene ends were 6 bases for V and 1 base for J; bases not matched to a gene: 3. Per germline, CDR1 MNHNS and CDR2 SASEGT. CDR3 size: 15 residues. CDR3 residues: CASRGQGLNTGELFF. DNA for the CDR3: TGTGCCAGCAGAGGACAGGGGCTGAACACCGGGGAGCTGTTTTTT.

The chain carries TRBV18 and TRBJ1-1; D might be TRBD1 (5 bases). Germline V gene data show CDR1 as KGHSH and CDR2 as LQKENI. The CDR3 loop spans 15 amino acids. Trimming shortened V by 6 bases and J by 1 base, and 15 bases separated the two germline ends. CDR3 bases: TGTGCCAGCTCCGGGGGGAGGGTGACGAACACTGAAGCTTTCTTT. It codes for CASSGGRVTNTEAFF.

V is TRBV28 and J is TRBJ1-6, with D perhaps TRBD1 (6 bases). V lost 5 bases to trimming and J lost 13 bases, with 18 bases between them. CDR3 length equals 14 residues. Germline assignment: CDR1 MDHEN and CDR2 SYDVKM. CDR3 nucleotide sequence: TGTGCCAGCAGTCCGGACAGCGCGTTAGGGCCCCTCCACTTT. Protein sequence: CASSPDSALGPLHF. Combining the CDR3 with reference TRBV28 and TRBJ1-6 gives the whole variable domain DVKVTQSSRYLVKRTGEKVFLECVQDMDHENMFWYRQDPGLGLRLIYFSYDVKMKEKGDIPEGYSVSREKKERFSLILESASTNQTSMYLCASSPDSALGPLHFGNGTRLTVT.

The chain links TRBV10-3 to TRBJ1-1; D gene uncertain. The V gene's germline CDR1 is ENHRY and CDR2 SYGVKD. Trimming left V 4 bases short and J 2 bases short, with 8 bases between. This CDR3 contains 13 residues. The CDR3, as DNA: TGTGCCATCAGTGGGTCTTCTAACACTGAAGCTTTCTTT. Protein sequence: CAISGSSNTEAFF.

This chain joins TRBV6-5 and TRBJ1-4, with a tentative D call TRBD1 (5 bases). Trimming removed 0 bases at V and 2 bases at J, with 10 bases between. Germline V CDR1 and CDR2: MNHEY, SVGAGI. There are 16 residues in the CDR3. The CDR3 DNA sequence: TGTGCCAGCAGTTACTCGTTTGCAGGGACTAATGAAAAACTGTTTTTT. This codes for CASSYSFAGTNEKLFF.

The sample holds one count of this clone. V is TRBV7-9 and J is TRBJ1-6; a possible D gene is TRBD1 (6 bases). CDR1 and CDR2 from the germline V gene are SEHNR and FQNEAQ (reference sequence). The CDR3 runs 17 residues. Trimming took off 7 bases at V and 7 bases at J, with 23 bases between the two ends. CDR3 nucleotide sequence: TGTGCCAGCACCCTAAGCCCCGCGGGGGCGCCGAATTCACCCCTCCACTTT. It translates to CASTLSPAGAPNSPLHF.

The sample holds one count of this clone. CDR3 in DNA: TGCGCCAGCAGCACGGACAGCACCTATGGCTACACCTTC. It codes for CASSTDSTYGYTF. V usage is TRBV5-1 and J usage is TRBJ1-2; perhaps TRBD1 as D (6 bases). The germline V and J ends were trimmed by 4 bases and 4 bases, with 11 bases remaining between them. Germline CDR1 is SGHRS and CDR2 is YFSETQ. The length of the CDR3 is 13 residues.

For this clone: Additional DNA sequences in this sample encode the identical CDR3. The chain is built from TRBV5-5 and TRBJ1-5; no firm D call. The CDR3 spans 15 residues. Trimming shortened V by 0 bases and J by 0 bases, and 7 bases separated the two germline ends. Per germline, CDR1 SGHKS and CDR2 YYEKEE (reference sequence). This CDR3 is CASSLGGYSNQPQHF. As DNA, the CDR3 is TGTGCCAGCAGCTTGGGAGGATATAGCAATCAGCCCCAGCATTTT.

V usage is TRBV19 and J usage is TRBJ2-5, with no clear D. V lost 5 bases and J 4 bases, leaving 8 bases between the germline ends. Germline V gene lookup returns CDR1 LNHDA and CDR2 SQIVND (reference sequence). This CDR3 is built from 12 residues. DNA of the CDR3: TGTGCCAGTAGTCGGAGAGGAGAGACCCAGTACTTC. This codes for CASSRRGETQYF.

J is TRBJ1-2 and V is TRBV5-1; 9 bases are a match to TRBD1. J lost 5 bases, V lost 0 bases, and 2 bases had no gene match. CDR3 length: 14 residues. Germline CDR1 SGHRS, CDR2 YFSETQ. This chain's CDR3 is CASSLEGQGYGYTF. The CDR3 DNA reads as TGCGCCAGCAGCTTGGAAGGACAGGGGTATGGCTACACCTTC.